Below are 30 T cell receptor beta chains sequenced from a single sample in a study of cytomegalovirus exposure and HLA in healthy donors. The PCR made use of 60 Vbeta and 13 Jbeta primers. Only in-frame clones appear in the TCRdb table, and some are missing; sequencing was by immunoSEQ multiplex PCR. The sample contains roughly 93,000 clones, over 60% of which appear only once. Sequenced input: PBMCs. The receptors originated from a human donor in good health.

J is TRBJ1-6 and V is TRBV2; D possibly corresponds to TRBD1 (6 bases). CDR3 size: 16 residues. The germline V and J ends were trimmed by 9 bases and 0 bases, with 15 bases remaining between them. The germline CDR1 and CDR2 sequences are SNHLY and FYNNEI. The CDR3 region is CASTGPHSSYNSPLHF. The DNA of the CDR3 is TGTGCCAGTACAGGGCCCCATAGCTCCTATAATTCACCCCTCCACTTT.

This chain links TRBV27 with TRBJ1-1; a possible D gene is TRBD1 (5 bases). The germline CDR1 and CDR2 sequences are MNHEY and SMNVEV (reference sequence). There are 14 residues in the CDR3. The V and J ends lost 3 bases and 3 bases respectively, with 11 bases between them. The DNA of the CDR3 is TGTGCCAGCAGTTTTCAGGGAGGGTACACTGAAGCTTTCTTT. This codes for CASSFQGGYTEAFF.

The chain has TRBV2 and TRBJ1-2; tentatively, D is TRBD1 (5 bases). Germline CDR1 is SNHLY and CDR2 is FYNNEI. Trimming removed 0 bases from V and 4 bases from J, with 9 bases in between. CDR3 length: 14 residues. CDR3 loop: CASSEARDPYGYTF. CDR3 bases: TGTGCCAGCAGTGAAGCGCGGGACCCCTATGGCTACACCTTC.

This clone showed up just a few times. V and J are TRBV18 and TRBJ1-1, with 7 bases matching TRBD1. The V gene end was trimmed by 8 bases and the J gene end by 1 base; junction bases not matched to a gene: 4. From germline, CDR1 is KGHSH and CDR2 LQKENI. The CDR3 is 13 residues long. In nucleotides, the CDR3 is TGTGCCAGCACGACAGGGAGGAACACTGAAGCTTTCTTT. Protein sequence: CASTTGRNTEAFF.

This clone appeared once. DNA of the CDR3: TGTGCCAGCAGTTACGCGGCAGGGGGGATTTACGAGCAGTACTTC. Encoded protein: CASSYAAGGIYEQYF. The V and J genes are TRBV6-5 and TRBJ2-7; D is possibly TRBD1 (7 bases). The ends were cut back, 2 bases at V and 4 bases at J, with 15 bases in the middle. CDR1 is MNHEY and CDR2 is SVGAGI in the germline V gene. CDR3 size: 15 residues.

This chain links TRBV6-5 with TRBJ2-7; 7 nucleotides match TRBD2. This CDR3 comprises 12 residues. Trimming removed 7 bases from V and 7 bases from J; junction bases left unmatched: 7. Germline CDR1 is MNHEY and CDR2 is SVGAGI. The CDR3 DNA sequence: TGTGCCAGCAATCGACTAGCTGGGGAGCAGTACTTC. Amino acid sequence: CASNRLAGEQYF.

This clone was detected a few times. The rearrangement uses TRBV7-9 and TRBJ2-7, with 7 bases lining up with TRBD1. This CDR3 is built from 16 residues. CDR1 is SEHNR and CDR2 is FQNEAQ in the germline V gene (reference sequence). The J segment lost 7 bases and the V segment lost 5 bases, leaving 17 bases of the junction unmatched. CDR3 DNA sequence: TGTGCCAGCAGCCCGGGATCGGGACAGCCTACGTTAGAGCAGTACTTC. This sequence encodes CASSPGSGQPTLEQYF.

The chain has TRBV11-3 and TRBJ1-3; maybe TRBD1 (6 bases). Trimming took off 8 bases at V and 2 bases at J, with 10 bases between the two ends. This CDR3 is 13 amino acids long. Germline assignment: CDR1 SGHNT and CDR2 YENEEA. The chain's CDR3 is CASSTGPGNTIYF. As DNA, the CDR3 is TGTGCCAGCTCTACAGGGCCTGGAAACACCATATATTTT. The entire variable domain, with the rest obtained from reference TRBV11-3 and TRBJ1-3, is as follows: EAGVVQSPRYKIIEKKQPVAFWCNPISGHNTLYWYLQNLGQGPELLIRYENEEAVDDSQLPKDRFSAERLKGVDSTLKIQPAELGDSAVYLCASSTGPGNTIYFGEGSWLTVV.

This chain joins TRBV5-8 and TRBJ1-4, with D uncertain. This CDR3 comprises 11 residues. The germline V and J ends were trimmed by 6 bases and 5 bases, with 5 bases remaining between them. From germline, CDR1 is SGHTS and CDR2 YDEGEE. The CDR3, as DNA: TGTGCCAGCAACCTAAATGAAAAACTGTTTTTT. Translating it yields CASNLNEKLFF.

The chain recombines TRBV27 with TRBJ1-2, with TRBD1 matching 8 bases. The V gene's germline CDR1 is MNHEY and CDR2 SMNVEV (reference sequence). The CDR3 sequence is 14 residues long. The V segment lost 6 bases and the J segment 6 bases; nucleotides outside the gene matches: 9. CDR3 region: CASRGDRNRNGYTF. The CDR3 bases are TGTGCCAGCAGAGGGGACAGGAATAGGAATGGCTACACCTTC.

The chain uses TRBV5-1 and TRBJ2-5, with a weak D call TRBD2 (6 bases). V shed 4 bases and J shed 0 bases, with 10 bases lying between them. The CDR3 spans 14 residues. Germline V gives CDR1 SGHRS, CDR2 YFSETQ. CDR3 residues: CASSRGDYQETQYF. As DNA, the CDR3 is TGCGCCAGCAGCCGCGGGGACTACCAAGAGACCCAGTACTTC.

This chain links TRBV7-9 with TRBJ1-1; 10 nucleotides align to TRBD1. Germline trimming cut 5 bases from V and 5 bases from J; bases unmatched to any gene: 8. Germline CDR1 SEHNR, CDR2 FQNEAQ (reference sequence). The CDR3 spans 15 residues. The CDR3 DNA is TGTGCCAGCAGCCCGACCGGGACAGGGGTTACTGAAGCTTTCTTT. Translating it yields CASSPTGTGVTEAFF.

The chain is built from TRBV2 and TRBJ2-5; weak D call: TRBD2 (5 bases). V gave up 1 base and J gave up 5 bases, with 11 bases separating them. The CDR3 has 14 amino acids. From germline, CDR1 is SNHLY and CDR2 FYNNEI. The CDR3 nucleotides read TGTGCCAGCAGTGAAGATCGGGGTTCGGAGACCCAGTACTTC. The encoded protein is CASSEDRGSETQYF.

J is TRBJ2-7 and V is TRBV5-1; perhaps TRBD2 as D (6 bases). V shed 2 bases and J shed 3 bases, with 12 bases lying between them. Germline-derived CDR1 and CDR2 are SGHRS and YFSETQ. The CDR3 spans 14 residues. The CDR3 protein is CASSFGRTNYEQYF. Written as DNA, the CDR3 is TGCGCCAGCAGCTTCGGAAGGACTAACTACGAGCAGTACTTC.

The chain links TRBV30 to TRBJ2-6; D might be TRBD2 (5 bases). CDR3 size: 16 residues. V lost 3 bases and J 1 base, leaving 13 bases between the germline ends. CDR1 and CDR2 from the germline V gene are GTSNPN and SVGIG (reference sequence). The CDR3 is CAWRLSGKSGANVLTF. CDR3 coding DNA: TGTGCCTGGAGGCTTTCGGGAAAATCTGGGGCCAACGTCCTGACTTTC.

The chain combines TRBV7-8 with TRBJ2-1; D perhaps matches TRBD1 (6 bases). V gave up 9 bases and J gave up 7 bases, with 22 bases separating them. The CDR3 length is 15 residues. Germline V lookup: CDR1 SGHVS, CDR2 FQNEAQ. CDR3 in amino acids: CASQGLQGGWNEQFF. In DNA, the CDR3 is TGTGCCAGTCAGGGGTTACAAGGGGGATGGAATGAGCAGTTCTTC. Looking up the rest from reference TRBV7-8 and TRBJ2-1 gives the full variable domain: GAGVSQSPRYKVAKRGQDVALRCDPISGHVSLFWYQQALGQGPEFLTYFQNEAQLDKSGLPSDRFFAERPEGSVSTLKIQRTQQEDSAVYLCASQGLQGGWNEQFFGPGTRLTVL.

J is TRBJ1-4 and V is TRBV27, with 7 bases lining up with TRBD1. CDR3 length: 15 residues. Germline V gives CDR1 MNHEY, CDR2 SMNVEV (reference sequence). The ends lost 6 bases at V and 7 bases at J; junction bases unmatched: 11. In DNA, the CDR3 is TGTGCCAGCAGCCAGACAGGGAGTCGAGGTGAAAAACTGTTTTTT. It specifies CASSQTGSRGEKLFF.

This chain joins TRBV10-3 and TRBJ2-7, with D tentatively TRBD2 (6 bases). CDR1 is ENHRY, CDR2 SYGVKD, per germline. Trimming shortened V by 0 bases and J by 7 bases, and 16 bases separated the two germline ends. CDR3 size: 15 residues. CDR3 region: CAISESSGPLAEQYF. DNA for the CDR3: TGTGCCATCAGTGAGTCGAGCGGGCCTTTAGCTGAGCAGTACTTC.

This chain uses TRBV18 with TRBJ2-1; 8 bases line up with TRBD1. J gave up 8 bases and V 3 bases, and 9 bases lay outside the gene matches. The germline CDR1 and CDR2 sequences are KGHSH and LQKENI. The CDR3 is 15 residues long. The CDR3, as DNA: TGTGCCAGCTCACCGGGAGGACAGGGAATCTATGAGCAGTTCTTC. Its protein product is CASSPGGQGIYEQFF.

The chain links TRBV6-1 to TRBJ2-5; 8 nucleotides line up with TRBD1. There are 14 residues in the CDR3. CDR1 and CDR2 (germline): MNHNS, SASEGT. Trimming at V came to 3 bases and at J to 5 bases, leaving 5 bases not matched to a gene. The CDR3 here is CASSDMDREETQYF. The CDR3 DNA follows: TGTGCCAGCAGTGACATGGACAGGGAGGAGACCCAGTACTTC.

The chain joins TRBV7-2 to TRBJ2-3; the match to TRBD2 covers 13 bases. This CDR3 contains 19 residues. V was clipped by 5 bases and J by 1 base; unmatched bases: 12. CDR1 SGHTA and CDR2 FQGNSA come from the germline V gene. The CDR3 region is CASSKAGLAGASGTDTQYF. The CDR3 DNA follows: TGTGCCAGCAGCAAGGCCGGACTAGCGGGAGCCTCCGGCACAGATACGCAGTATTTT.

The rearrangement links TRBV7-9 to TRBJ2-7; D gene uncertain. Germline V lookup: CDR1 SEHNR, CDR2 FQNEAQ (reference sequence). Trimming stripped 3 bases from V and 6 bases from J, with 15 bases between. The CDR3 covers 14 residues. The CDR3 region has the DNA TGTGCCAGCAGCTTCCTAAGCGTAGAAGGCGAGCAGTACTTC. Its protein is CASSFLSVEGEQYF.

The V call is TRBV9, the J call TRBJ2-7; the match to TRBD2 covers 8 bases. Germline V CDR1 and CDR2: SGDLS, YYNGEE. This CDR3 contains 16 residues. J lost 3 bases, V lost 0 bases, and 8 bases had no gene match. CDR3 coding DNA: TGTGCCAGCAGCGTAGATGAGGCGGGAGGACTCTACGAGCAGTACTTC. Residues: CASSVDEAGGLYEQYF. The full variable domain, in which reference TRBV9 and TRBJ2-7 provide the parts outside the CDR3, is DSGVTQTPKHLITATGQRVTLRCSPRSGDLSVYWYQQSLDQGLQFLIQYYNGEERAKGNILERFSAQQFPDLHSELNLSSLELGDSALYFCASSVDEAGGLYEQYFGPGTRLTVT.

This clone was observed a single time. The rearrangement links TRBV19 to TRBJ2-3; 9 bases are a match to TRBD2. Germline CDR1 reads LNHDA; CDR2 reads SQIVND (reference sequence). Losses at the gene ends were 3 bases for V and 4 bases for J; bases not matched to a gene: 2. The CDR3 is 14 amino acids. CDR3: CASSMRGGADTQYF. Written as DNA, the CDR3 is TGTGCCAGTAGTATGCGGGGGGGCGCAGATACGCAGTATTTT. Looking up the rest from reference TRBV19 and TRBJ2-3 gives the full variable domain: DGGITQSPKYLFRKEGQNVTLSCEQNLNHDAMYWYRQDPGQGLRLIYYSQIVNDFQKGDIAEGYSVSREKKESFPLTVTSAQKNPTAFYLCASSMRGGADTQYFGPGTRLTVL.

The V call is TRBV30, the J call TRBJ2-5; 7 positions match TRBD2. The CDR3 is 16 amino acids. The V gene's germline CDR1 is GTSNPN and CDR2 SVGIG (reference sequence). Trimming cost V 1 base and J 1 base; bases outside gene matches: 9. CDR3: CAWSGASGPFQETQYF. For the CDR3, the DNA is TGTGCCTGGAGTGGAGCTAGCGGACCTTTCCAAGAGACCCAGTACTTC.

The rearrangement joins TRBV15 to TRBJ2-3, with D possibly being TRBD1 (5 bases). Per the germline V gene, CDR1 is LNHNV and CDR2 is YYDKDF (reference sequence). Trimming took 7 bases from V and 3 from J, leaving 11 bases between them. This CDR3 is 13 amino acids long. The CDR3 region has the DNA TGTGCCACCAAAGGGGATTCGACAGATACGCAGTATTTT. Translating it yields CATKGDSTDTQYF.

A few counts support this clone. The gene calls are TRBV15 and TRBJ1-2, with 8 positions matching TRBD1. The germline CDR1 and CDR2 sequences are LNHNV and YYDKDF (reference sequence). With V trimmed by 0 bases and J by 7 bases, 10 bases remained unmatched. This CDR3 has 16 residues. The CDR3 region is CATSRDLRQGAGGYTF. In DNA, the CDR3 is TGTGCCACCAGCAGAGATCTTAGGCAGGGGGCCGGTGGCTACACCTTC.

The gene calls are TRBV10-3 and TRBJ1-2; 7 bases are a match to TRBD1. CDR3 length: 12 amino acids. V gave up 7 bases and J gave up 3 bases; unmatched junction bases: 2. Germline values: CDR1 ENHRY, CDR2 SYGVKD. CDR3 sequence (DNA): TGTGCCATCAACAGGGGTGACTATGGCTACACCTTC. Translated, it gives CAINRGDYGYTF.

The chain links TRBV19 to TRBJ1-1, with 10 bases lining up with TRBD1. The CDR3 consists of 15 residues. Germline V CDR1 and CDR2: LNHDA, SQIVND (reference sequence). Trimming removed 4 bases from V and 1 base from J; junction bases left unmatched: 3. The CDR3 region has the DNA TGTGCCAGTAGTAGGACAGGGGGAACGAACACTGAAGCTTTCTTT. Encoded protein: CASSRTGGTNTEAFF. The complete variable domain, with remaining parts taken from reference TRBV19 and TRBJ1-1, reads DGGITQSPKYLFRKEGQNVTLSCEQNLNHDAMYWYRQDPGQGLRLIYYSQIVNDFQKGDIAEGYSVSREKKESFPLTVTSAQKNPTAFYLCASSRTGGTNTEAFFGQGTRLTVV.

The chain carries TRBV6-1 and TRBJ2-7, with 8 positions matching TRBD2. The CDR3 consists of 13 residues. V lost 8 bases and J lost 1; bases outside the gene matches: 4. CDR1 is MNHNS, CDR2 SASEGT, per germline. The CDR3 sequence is CASRGGGSYEQYF. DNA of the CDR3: TGTGCCAGCCGGGGGGGCGGGTCCTACGAGCAGTACTTC.